These 23 T cell receptor beta chains were all obtained from the same sample, sequenced in a study of blood T cell repertoires in COVID-19. The assay was immunoSEQ multiplex PCR, and TCRdb's table has in-frame clones only and misses some. The sample holds 210,000 or so clones; approximately 87% are singletons and the top ten take 3% to 3.5%. Input material: PBMCs or T cells enriched from blood (not recorded which). These receptors were collected from a woman aged 45-65 years in a cohort exposed to, infected with or recovered from COVID-19 (not recorded which).

The V gene is TRBV7-2, the J gene TRBJ1-5; perhaps TRBD1 as D (5 bases). Between the trimmed V and J ends, which lost 5 bases and 7 bases, there was a span of 18 bases. CDR1 and CDR2 (germline): SGHTA, FQGNSA. The CDR3 runs 15 residues. The CDR3 bases are TGTGCCAGCAGCCCGCAGGCCGGGGCGGGGCAGCCCCAGCATTTT. Residues: CASSPQAGAGQPQHF.

J is TRBJ2-1 and V is TRBV12-3 or TRBV12-4, with 7 bases fitting TRBD1. CDR3 size: 13 residues. Trimming at V came to 1 base and at J to 6 bases, leaving 0 bases not matched to a gene. The CDR3 DNA sequence: TGTGCCAGCAGTTTAGAGGGGGCCAATGAGCAGTTCTTC. This sequence encodes CASSLEGANEQFF.

V is TRBV28 and J is TRBJ1-2; 8 bases align to TRBD1. Losses at the gene ends were 6 bases for V and 8 bases for J; bases not matched to a gene: 20. Looked up from germline, CDR1 is MDHEN and CDR2 is SYDVKM. The CDR3 has 17 amino acids. CDR3 bases: TGTGCCAGCAGCCAGGTACTATCCGGGACAGGATCTGGGGGCTACACCTTC. This translates into CASSQVLSGTGSGGYTF.

The CDR3 sequence is CASSTSGADTQYF. The CDR3 DNA reads as TGTGCCAGCAGCACTAGCGGGGCAGATACGCAGTATTTT. The rearrangement links TRBV27 to TRBJ2-3, with 10 bases matching TRBD2. The CDR3 consists of 13 residues. Per germline, CDR1 MNHEY and CDR2 SMNVEV (reference sequence). Losses at the gene ends were 6 bases for V and 4 bases for J; bases not matched to a gene: 1.

The rearrangement uses TRBV30 and TRBJ2-5; D uncertain. CDR3 length equals 14 residues. Germline assignment: CDR1 GTSNPN and CDR2 SVGIG (reference sequence). V lost 1 base and J 1 base, leaving 10 bases between the germline ends. The DNA of the CDR3 is TGTGCCTGGAGTGGTTTGACAACCCAAGAGACCCAGTACTTC. It encodes CAWSGLTTQETQYF.

This clone was counted many times. The chain combines TRBV4-2 with TRBJ2-7; TRBD1 aligns across 9 bases. The CDR3 is 15 residues long. CDR1 and CDR2 from the germline V gene are LGHNA and YNFKEQ. Trimming removed 3 bases from V and 3 bases from J; junction bases left unmatched: 6. The CDR3 DNA reads TGTGCCAGCAGCCAGGGGACAGGGTTGGGCTACGAGCAGTACTTC. Translated, it gives CASSQGTGLGYEQYF.

CDR3 sequence reads: CASSLGQGLVYGYTF. The DNA of the CDR3 is TGTGCCAGCAGTTTGGGACAGGGTCTAGTGTATGGCTACACCTTC. V gene TRBV28 combines with J gene TRBJ1-2, with 9 bases fitting TRBD1. Germline values: CDR1 MDHEN, CDR2 SYDVKM. The junction had 7 bases not matched to a gene; V was cut back by 3 bases and J by 5 bases. This CDR3 is built from 15 residues.

This clone has a single count. V and J are TRBV30 and TRBJ1-5; D is possibly TRBD1 (5 bases). This CDR3 is 14 amino acids long. Germline V gene sequence: CDR1 GTSNPN, CDR2 SVGIG (reference sequence). V was trimmed by 2 bases and J by 5 bases, leaving 13 bases between them. Written as DNA, the CDR3 is TGTGCCTGGAGTACGGGGGGAATCGATCAGCCCCAGCATTTT. Translating it yields CAWSTGGIDQPQHF.

The V gene is TRBV28, the J gene TRBJ1-2; D remains ambiguous. CDR1 MDHEN and CDR2 SYDVKM come from the germline V gene. The CDR3 is made up of 15 amino acids. Deletions cut 5 bases from V and 0 bases from J, with 13 bases between. The CDR3 DNA reads TGTGCCAGCAGTCTCCTCGTCGCGCCTAACTATGGCTACACCTTC. Residues: CASSLLVAPNYGYTF.

The chain joins TRBV19 to TRBJ2-7; 8 bases match TRBD1. The CDR3 has 16 residues. V dropped 5 bases and J dropped 4; count of bases not matched to a gene: 13. The germline CDR1 and CDR2 sequences are LNHDA and SQIVND (reference sequence). The CDR3 loop reads CASSGRTGGRKYEQYF. CDR3 sequence (DNA): TGTGCCAGTAGTGGGCGTACAGGGGGAAGGAAGTACGAGCAGTACTTC.

The chain has TRBV4-3 and TRBJ2-2; tentative D call: TRBD2 (7 bases). V was cut by 2 bases and J by 5 bases, with 12 bases left in between. The CDR3 runs 15 residues. Germline CDR1 reads LGHNA; CDR2 reads YSLEER. The CDR3 loop is CASSQTRGGTGELFF. The CDR3 DNA sequence: TGCGCCAGCAGCCAAACGAGGGGGGGGACCGGGGAGCTGTTTTTT.

The rearrangement uses TRBV7-3 and TRBJ1-1; D might be TRBD1 (6 bases). V lost 2 bases and J 10 bases, leaving 14 bases between the germline ends. The CDR3 spans 13 residues. Looked up from germline, CDR1 is SGHTA and CDR2 is FQGTGA. The CDR3 DNA reads as TGTGCCAGCAGCTTACGGGGGGGCGAAGGAGCTTTCTTT. Amino acid sequence: CASSLRGGEGAFF.

The rearrangement uses TRBV5-4 and TRBJ1-1; TRBD1 aligns across 11 bases. The J segment lost 6 bases and the V segment lost 3 bases, leaving 7 bases of the junction unmatched. The CDR3 loop spans 15 amino acids. Germline-derived CDR1 and CDR2 are SGHNT and YYREEE (reference sequence). CDR3 loop: CASSSEGQGASEAFF. DNA for the CDR3: TGTGCCAGCAGCTCAGAAGGACAGGGGGCGTCTGAAGCTTTCTTT.

The chain carries TRBV7-2 and TRBJ1-6, with 7 bases aligning to TRBD1. This CDR3 spans 13 amino acids. Trimming at V came to 6 bases and at J to 10 bases, leaving 6 bases not matched to a gene. Germline lookup yields CDR1 SGHTA and CDR2 FQGNSA. CDR3 sequence: CASSRDRRSPLHF. CDR3 coding DNA: TGTGCCAGCAGTCGGGACAGACGGTCACCCCTCCACTTT.

The chain combines TRBV29-1 with TRBJ1-1; D is unclear. The germline V gene encodes CDR1 SQVTM and CDR2 ANQGSEA. The CDR3 totals 13 residues. V lost 5 bases, J lost 2 bases, and 12 bases lay in between. The CDR3 nucleotides read TGCAGCGTTACTCAGGCAATCAACACTGAAGCTTTCTTT. Encoded protein: CSVTQAINTEAFF.

J is TRBJ1-1 and V is TRBV6-6; the match to TRBD1 covers 7 bases. Germline V CDR1 and CDR2: MNHNY, SVGAGI (reference sequence). There are 15 residues in the CDR3. With V trimmed by 4 bases and J by 3 bases, 8 bases remained unmatched. The CDR3 bases are TGTGCCAGCAGTTCACAGGGGCTGGGTGACACTGAAGCTTTCTTT. It translates to CASSSQGLGDTEAFF.

The V call is TRBV4-2, the J call TRBJ2-1, with 7 bases identical to TRBD1. The V and J ends lost 4 bases and 7 bases, in that order; junction bases with no gene match: 4. This CDR3 has 13 amino acids. Per the germline V gene, CDR1 is LGHNA and CDR2 is YNFKEQ. The CDR3 region is CASSPPTGNEQFF. The DNA of the CDR3 is TGTGCCAGCAGCCCACCGACAGGGAATGAGCAGTTCTTC.

This clone has a single count. The gene calls are TRBV7-2 and TRBJ1-2; 8 nucleotides match TRBD1. This CDR3 comprises 14 residues. Germline V gene sequence: CDR1 SGHTA, CDR2 FQGNSA. J was trimmed by 6 bases and V by 1 base; bases with no gene match: 4. CDR3 region: CASSLVATGDGYTF. CDR3 coding DNA: TGTGCCAGCAGCTTAGTCGCGACAGGGGATGGCTACACCTTC.

This clone was detected once. V is TRBV7-2 and J is TRBJ1-6; tentative D call: TRBD1 (5 bases). The length of the CDR3 is 16 residues. The V and J ends lost 1 base and 5 bases respectively, with 12 bases between them. Per germline, CDR1 SGHTA and CDR2 FQGNSA. CDR3 protein: CASSLVRGANNSPLHF. In nucleotides, the CDR3 is TGTGCCAGCAGCTTAGTTAGGGGCGCAAATAATTCACCCCTCCACTTT.

The chain has TRBV2 and TRBJ1-2, with 9 bases that match TRBD1. The J segment lost 4 bases and the V segment lost 6 bases, leaving 9 bases of the junction unmatched. The CDR3 consists of 15 residues. Per germline, CDR1 SNHLY and CDR2 FYNNEI. Written as DNA, the CDR3 is TGTGCCAGCAGCCGGACCAAGGGACAGGGCTATGGCTACACCTTC. Encoded protein: CASSRTKGQGYGYTF. The variable domain in full, completed from reference TRBV2 and TRBJ1-2, reads EPEVTQTPSHQVTQMGQEVILRCVPISNHLYFYWYRQILGQKVEFLVSFYNNEISEKSEIFDDQFSVERPDGSNFTLKIRSTKLEDSAMYFCASSRTKGQGYGYTFGSGTRLTVV.

This chain uses TRBV5-6 with TRBJ1-1, with TRBD1 identical over 7 bases. The CDR3 runs to 12 residues. V trimming: 3 bases; J trimming: 9 bases; junction bases outside the gene matches: 5. Per the germline V gene, CDR1 is SGHDT and CDR2 is YYEEEE. The CDR3 region is CASSYGQAQAFF. The CDR3 coding sequence is TGTGCCAGCAGCTATGGACAGGCGCAAGCTTTCTTT. Drawing the rest from reference TRBV5-6 and TRBJ1-1, the complete variable domain is DAGVTQSPTHLIKTRGQQVTLRCSPKSGHDTVSWYQQALGQGPQFIFQYYEEEERQRGNFPDRFSGHQFPNYSSELNVNALLLGDSALYLCASSYGQAQAFFGQGTRLTVV.

This rearrangement joins TRBV5-1 to TRBJ1-4, with 7 bases identical to TRBD1. The germline V gene has CDR1 SGHRS and CDR2 YFSETQ. V dropped 4 bases and J dropped 3; count of bases not matched to a gene: 9. This CDR3 is 16 amino acids long. CDR3: CASSPMAGTANEKLFF. The CDR3 DNA follows: TGCGCCAGCAGCCCGATGGCTGGGACAGCTAATGAAAAACTGTTTTTT.

V is TRBV27 and J is TRBJ1-1; the D gene is possibly TRBD1 (5 bases). The V and J ends lost 4 bases and 3 bases respectively, with 12 bases between them. Germline CDR1 reads MNHEY; CDR2 reads SMNVEV (reference sequence). The CDR3 contains 14 residues. The CDR3 nucleotides are TGTGCCAGCAGTTGGCAGGGTCGGGACACTGAAGCTTTCTTT. Residues: CASSWQGRDTEAFF.